This TCR beta chain was recorded in a study of T cell responses to AZD1222 COVID-19 vaccine. Whole-study findings and limits: Repertoire sampling was restricted to post-peak T cell response timepoints. A mostly white British donor set with more females was recruited, and clonal diversity was possibly underestimated. Among spike-specific TCRs, nearly half reportedly target unmutated variant regions. CD4 TCRs covered the whole spike, strongest at regions 160-218 and 743-854.

Method: immunoSEQ multiplex PCR; TCRdb's copy keeps in-frame clones and lacks some. Here the sample spans under 170,000 clones, roughly 94% being singletons. The CDR3 is 14 amino acids. Trimming pared 0 bases from V and 4 bases from J, leaving 10 bases between. Germline assignment: CDR1 MNHEY and CDR2 SVGEGT. Worth noting for this clone: Its antigen is currently unknown.

V usage is TRBV6-2 or TRBV6-3 and J usage is TRBJ2-7, with D perhaps TRBD1 (6 bases). This receptor was taken from an adult in good health. The sequenced sample was peripheral blood, obtained on day 0 of AZD1222 vaccination. CDR3 amino acids: CASSYSGGNYEQYV. Here the CDR3 DNA reads TGTGCCAGCAGTTACTCAGGGGGAAATTACGAGCAGTACGTC.